The text below deals with one TCR beta chain. V lost 1 base and J lost 2, with 12 bases in between. CDR3 length equals 15 residues. Germline lookup yields CDR1 SEHNR and CDR2 FQNEAQ (reference sequence). This specimen belongs to a study of T cells in Graves' hyperthyroidism and ophthalmopathy. RNA transcripts yielded amplified TCR beta CDR3 regions. In the first-round RT-PCR of the TCR CDR3, the HTBI primer set was used. TCRdb reanalysed the multiplex PCR reads using MiXCR and keeps one entry per CDR3 protein. The sample has over 250,000 distinct CDR3 sequences, less than 30% seen once. This clonotype was obtained from a man aged 35 to 55 with Graves' hyperthyroidism that later progressed to Graves' ophthalmopathy. The sequenced sample was blood. J is TRBJ2-7 and V is TRBV7-9; no firm D call. The CDR3 nucleotides read TGTGCCAGCAGCTTAGGGGCCGACCTGACCTACGAGCAGTACTTC. It encodes CASSLGADLTYEQYF.